This T cell receptor (beta chain) was profiled in a study of T-cell memory formation after mild COVID-19. Study results and limitations: Day 15 to 85 contracting clones showed balanced CD4/CD8; day 15 to 37 expanders favored CD4+. The finding that pre-infection memory included some responding clones suggested that cross-reactive memory joined. The CD4+ clones that contracted clustered mainly within CM and EM, and the CD8+ clones concentrated in EMRA.

TCRdb fed the 5' RACE reads into MiXCR, producing one record per CDR3 protein. This sample has about 350,000 distinct CDR3 sequences, with roughly 15% found just once. Germline values: CDR1 SEHNR, CDR2 FQNEAQ (reference sequence). V was clipped by 11 bases and J by 4 bases, with 15 bases between them. This CDR3 has 13 amino acids. This clonotype was counted between two and nine times. The target antigen is unknown. This rearrangement joins TRBV7-9 to TRBJ1-5; D might be TRBD1 (6 bases). Sequenced material: PBMCs or a T cell subset sorted from them (not recorded which). This TCR was sampled from a man aged 18 to 30 who had mild COVID-19 (a few samples of this study predate the infection). Cell type and time point are not known. The CDR3 nucleotides are TGTGCCGTACCCGGGGACAATAATCAGCCCCAGCATTTT. Amino acids: CAVPGDNNQPQHF.